The 17 T cell receptor beta chains given below trace back to one sample, sequenced in a study of T cells in Graves' hyperthyroidism and ophthalmopathy. It was RNA transcripts that yielded the amplified TCR beta CDR3 regions. Initially, a first-round RT-PCR of the TCR CDR3 employed the HTBI primer set. TCRdb reprocessed the multiplex PCR reads with MiXCR, giving one entry per CDR3 protein. The repertoire holds some 440,000 distinct CDR3 sequences, about 15% seen once, with approximately 8% in the top ten. Sequencing was carried out using blood. The receptors here all came from a woman aged 18-35 years with Graves' hyperthyroidism.

This clonotype was counted at least ten times. V gene TRBV12-3 or TRBV12-4 combines with J gene TRBJ1-2; TRBD1 agrees at 11 bases. Germline trimming cut 3 bases from V and 8 bases from J; bases unmatched to any gene: 11. CDR3 length: 16 residues. In DNA, the CDR3 is TGTGCCAGCAGTTTCTCCCGAGGACAGGGGGCGGGGGGCTACACCTTC. Encoded protein: CASSFSRGQGAGGYTF.

The chain combines TRBV5-6 with TRBJ1-2, with 7 bases matching TRBD1. The CDR3 spans 15 residues. Trimming took 3 bases from V and 6 from J; bases not matched to a gene: 11. CDR1 is SGHDT, CDR2 YYEEEE, per germline. CDR3 DNA: TGTGCCAGCAGCTGGGGACCAGGGGGATGGGATGGCTACACCTTC. Protein product: CASSWGPGGWDGYTF. Full variable domain (missing parts from reference TRBV5-6 and TRBJ1-2): DAGVTQSPTHLIKTRGQQVTLRCSPKSGHDTVSWYQQALGQGPQFIFQYYEEEERQRGNFPDRFSGHQFPNYSSELNVNALLLGDSALYLCASSWGPGGWDGYTFGSGTRLTVV.

Only a few counts were recorded for this clonotype. This sequence joins TRBV4-1 and TRBJ2-3; D is uncertain. From germline, CDR1 is MGHRA and CDR2 YSYEKL. This CDR3 spans 20 amino acids. Between the trimmed V and J ends, which lost 0 bases and 0 bases, there was a span of 22 bases. CDR3 loop: CASSQDLVMRRRSSTDTQYF. The CDR3, as DNA: TGCGCCAGCAGCCAAGATCTTGTGATGAGACGGAGATCTAGCACAGATACGCAGTATTTT.

This clonotype has ten or more counts. The chain links TRBV5-6 to TRBJ2-7; 11 nucleotides match TRBD2. This CDR3 has 14 residues. The germline V gene has CDR1 SGHDT and CDR2 YYEEEE. After removal of 1 base from V and 4 bases from J, the junction contained 1 base not matched to a gene. The DNA of the CDR3 is TGTGCCAGCAGCTTGACTAGCGGGGGTTACGAGCAGTACTTC. It encodes CASSLTSGGYEQYF.

In its sample, this clonotype was seen many times. The chain couples TRBV11-2 to TRBJ2-1, with 7 bases identical to TRBD2. The CDR3 sequence is 15 residues long. The V gene end was trimmed by 7 bases and the J gene end by 0 bases; junction bases not matched to a gene: 6. Germline V CDR1 and CDR2: SGHAT, FQNNGV. The CDR3 loop reads CASTGGSVSYNEQFF. The CDR3 region has the DNA TGTGCCAGCACGGGCGGGAGTGTCTCCTACAATGAGCAGTTCTTC.

Many counts were recorded for this clonotype. V usage is TRBV6-2 or TRBV6-3 and J usage is TRBJ2-4; 9 nucleotides align to TRBD2. After removal of 2 bases from V and 0 bases from J, the junction contained 11 bases not matched to a gene. The CDR3 is 19 residues long. Germline values: CDR1 MNHEY, CDR2 SVGEGT. This CDR3 reads CASSYQIEAGGLAKNIQYF. The CDR3 coding sequence is TGTGCCAGCAGTTACCAGATCGAAGCGGGGGGCTTAGCCAAAAACATTCAGTACTTC.

This clonotype has a count of ten or more. The chain uses TRBV12-3 or TRBV12-4 and TRBJ2-3, with no clear D. V was cut by 3 bases and J by 1 base, with 8 bases left in between. The CDR3 covers 14 residues. The CDR3 here is CASSFYDGTDTQYF. In DNA form, the CDR3 reads TGTGCCAGCAGTTTTTATGACGGCACAGATACGCAGTATTTT.

The table lists this clonotype with many counts. This chain's CDR3 is CASSHLAGHEQFF. The CDR3 DNA reads TGTGCCAGCAGCCACCTAGCGGGCCATGAGCAGTTCTTC. The chain employs TRBV3-1 and TRBJ2-1; the match to TRBD2 covers 8 bases. CDR3 length: 13 residues. Germline lookup yields CDR1 LGHDT and CDR2 YNNKEL (reference sequence). V dropped 3 bases and J dropped 8; count of bases not matched to a gene: 3.

The V and J genes are TRBV20-1 and TRBJ1-1; tentatively, D is TRBD1 (5 bases). Germline CDR1 reads DFQATT; CDR2 reads SNEGSKA (reference sequence). The CDR3 extends over 11 amino acids. CDR3 coding DNA: TGCATGGGACTTCTGAACACTGAAGCTTTCTTT. Its protein product is CMGLLNTEAFF.

This clonotype was seen ten or more times. The chain carries TRBV6-5 and TRBJ2-7, with TRBD2 matching over 9 bases. CDR3 length equals 16 residues. Germline CDR1 is MNHEY and CDR2 is SVGAGI. V dropped 2 bases and J dropped 2; count of bases not matched to a gene: 7. CDR3 coding DNA: TGTGCCAGCAGTTACCGAGGACTAGCGCATCCCTACGAGCAGTACTTC. The encoded protein is CASSYRGLAHPYEQYF.

This clonotype was detected ten times or more. J is TRBJ2-3 and V is TRBV7-3; 7 bases line up with TRBD2. The J segment lost 2 bases and the V segment lost 2 bases, leaving 7 bases of the junction unmatched. The CDR3 spans 16 residues. Germline V CDR1 and CDR2: SGHTA, FQGTGA. The CDR3 sequence: CASSLRPAGTTDTQYF. CDR3 nucleotide sequence: TGTGCCAGCAGCTTACGTCCAGCGGGAACCACAGATACGCAGTATTTT.

This clonotype was recorded many times. V gene TRBV29-1 combines with J gene TRBJ2-7, with 8 positions matching TRBD1. V gave up 6 bases and J gave up 6 bases; unmatched junction bases: 7. The germline CDR1 and CDR2 sequences are SQVTM and ANQGSEA. The CDR3 is 12 amino acids. CDR3 nucleotides: TGCAGCGTCCGACAGGGGTGGCGCGAGCAGTACTTC. This encodes CSVRQGWREQYF.

This clonotype was recorded at least ten times. The J gene is TRBJ2-5, the V gene TRBV10-3; 9 nucleotides match TRBD2. Looked up from germline, CDR1 is ENHRY and CDR2 is SYGVKD. J lost 2 bases, V lost 0 bases, and 7 bases had no gene match. The CDR3 runs 17 residues. This CDR3 reads CAISESLASGDQETQYF. CDR3 sequence (DNA): TGTGCCATCAGTGAGTCGCTGGCTAGCGGGGATCAAGAGACCCAGTACTTC.

The sample holds many counts of this clonotype. The V and J genes are TRBV6-1 and TRBJ2-3, with D perhaps assigned TRBD1 or TRBD2 (6 bases each). The V gene lost 1 base and the J gene lost 6 bases, with 17 bases spanning the gap. The CDR3 extends over 16 amino acids. Germline V gene sequence: CDR1 MNHNS, CDR2 SASEGT. CDR3 region: CASSEVFGQGRDTQYF. DNA for the CDR3: TGTGCCAGCAGTGAAGTTTTCGGGCAGGGGAGGGATACGCAGTATTTT.

This clonotype was detected many times. V is TRBV3-1 and J is TRBJ2-5; D ambiguous. CDR3 length equals 12 residues. Germline loops: CDR1 LGHDT, CDR2 YNNKEL (reference sequence). V gave up 6 bases and J gave up 5 bases, with 10 bases separating them. The CDR3 here is CASRATYETQYF. In DNA, the CDR3 is TGTGCCAGCAGGGCTACTTATGAGACCCAGTACTTC.

A few counts support this clonotype. Given a much more abundant clone one base away, this may be a read error. Given the absence of the conserved phenylalanine or tryptophan at the CDR3 end, a read error is likely. V and J are TRBV2 and TRBJ2-7; TRBD1 or TRBD2 may be the D gene (6 bases each). The CDR3 totals 13 residues. Germline lookup yields CDR1 SNHLY and CDR2 FYNNEI. Deletions cut 10 bases from V and 3 bases from J, with 16 bases between. CDR3 amino acids: CAIRTGANYEQYL. CDR3 sequence (DNA): TGTGCCATCCGAACGGGGGCCAACTACGAGCAGTACCTC.

This clonotype has a count of ten or more. V usage is TRBV28 and J usage is TRBJ1-5, with unresolved D. Germline V gives CDR1 MDHEN, CDR2 SYDVKM. CDR3 size: 15 residues. The V and J ends lost 4 bases and 0 bases respectively, with 10 bases between them. Written as DNA, the CDR3 is TGTGCCAGCAGTTCCTCCCACCTTAGCAATCAGCCCCAGCATTTT. It specifies CASSSSHLSNQPQHF.